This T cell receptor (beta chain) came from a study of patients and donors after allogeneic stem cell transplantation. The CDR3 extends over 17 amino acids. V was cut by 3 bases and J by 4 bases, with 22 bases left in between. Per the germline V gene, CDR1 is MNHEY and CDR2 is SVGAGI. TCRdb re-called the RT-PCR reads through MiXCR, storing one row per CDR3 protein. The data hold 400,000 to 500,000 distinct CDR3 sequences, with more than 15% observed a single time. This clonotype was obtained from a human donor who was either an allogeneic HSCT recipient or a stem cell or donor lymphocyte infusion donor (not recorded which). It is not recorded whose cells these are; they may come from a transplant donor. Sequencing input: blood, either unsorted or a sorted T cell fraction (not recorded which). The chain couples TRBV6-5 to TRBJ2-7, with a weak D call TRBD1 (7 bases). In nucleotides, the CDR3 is TGTGCCAGCAGTTATCCCCCCGGAGGGGGCCAAAGGTACGAGCAGTACTTC. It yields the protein CASSYPPGGGQRYEQYF.